This T cell receptor (beta chain) emerged from a study of CXCR3-negative and CXCR3-positive naive CD8 T cells. Those CD8+ T cells considered naive were CD45RO-CCR7+CD27+CD95-. Via 5' RACE with UMI labels, TRB cDNA libraries were prepared. TCRdb processed the 5' RACE reads again and assigns one entry to each CDR3 protein, with no DNA. The sample includes around 61,000 distinct CDR3 sequences. Study-wide findings and caveats: Comparison of naive cells showed more hydrophobic TRB CDR3s in CXCR3-positive than in CXCR3-negative naive cells. Comparably high diversity marked both naive subsets, whereas memory CD8+ cells had much lower diversity. TRB CDR3 properties were used to infer TCR strength, and surface CD5 was comparable between naive subsets.

On this clonotype: Its antigen remains unknown.

CDR1 and CDR2 from the germline V gene are SNHLY and FYNNEI. The CDR3 has 15 residues. The sequenced sample was naive CXCR3+ CD8+ T cells from blood. Stated subset: CD45RO-CCR7+CD27+CD95- naive CD8+ T cells expressing CXCR3 (TNR3+). The rearrangement links TRBV2 to TRBJ2-7; TCRdb outputs TRBD1, but without DNA this stays unchecked. The TCR sequence derives from a human donor in good health. Some clones in this sample may be carry-over from other donors' samples. The CDR3 here is CASSGGWGARYEQYF. The variable domain in full, with the rest retrieved from reference TRBV2 and TRBJ2-7, is EPEVTQTPSHQVTQMGQEVILRCVPISNHLYFYWYRQILGQKVEFLVSFYNNEISEKSEIFDDQFSVERPDGSNFTLKIRSTKLEDSAMYFCASSGGWGARYEQYFGPGTRLTVT.